A selection of T cell receptor beta chains follows, all from one sample in a study of monozygotic twins with inflammatory bowel disease. From its re-call of the 5' RACE reads, TCRdb lists each CDR3 protein once, without DNA. Recorded here are some 440,000 distinct CDR3 sequences; the top ten clones represent 2.4%. The sample consisted of blood. These receptor sequences come from a human donor with ulcerative colitis or Crohn's disease, or a healthy co-twin of an affected twin (not recorded which). Each CDR3 is given with its conserved first and last residue. The order of the fields is clone size, J gene, V gene, CDR3 protein. Clone sizes are given selectively: once, few, many, or a class where the clone is expanded.

abundance: NA
j_gene: TRBJ1-3
v_gene: TRBV6-1
CDR3aa: CASIPRRRDPSGNTIYF

abundance: NA
j_gene: TRBJ2-2
v_gene: TRBV12-3/TRBV12-4
CDR3aa: CASSFTYNTGELFF

abundance: NA
j_gene: TRBJ1-4
v_gene: TRBV18
CDR3aa: CASSAEQLSEEEKLFF

abundance: NA
j_gene: TRBJ2-3
v_gene: TRBV20-1
CDR3aa: CSTLGTYRFTDTQYF

abundance: NA
j_gene: TRBJ2-3
v_gene: TRBV18
CDR3aa: CASSPPMGGATDTQYF

abundance: NA
j_gene: TRBJ2-5
v_gene: TRBV5-1
CDR3aa: CAGSPRPQGQETQYF

abundance: NA
j_gene: TRBJ2-2
v_gene: TRBV6-2/TRBV6-3
CDR3aa: CASSPRSGSGELFF

abundance: NA
j_gene: TRBJ2-1
v_gene: TRBV12-3/TRBV12-4
CDR3aa: CASSLAAGGANEQFF

abundance: NA
j_gene: TRBJ2-2
v_gene: TRBV24-1
CDR3aa: CASGGSTGELFF

abundance: medium-sized
j_gene: TRBJ2-5
v_gene: TRBV5-1
CDR3aa: CASSLEETQYF

abundance: NA
j_gene: TRBJ1-6
v_gene: TRBV25-1
CDR3aa: CASGAGGPLHF

abundance: NA
j_gene: TRBJ2-5
v_gene: TRBV20-1
CDR3aa: CSAQPGTSGQETQYF

abundance: NA
j_gene: TRBJ2-5
v_gene: TRBV7-6
CDR3aa: CASSATGETQYF

abundance: NA
j_gene: TRBJ1-1
v_gene: TRBV2
CDR3aa: CAKTGMGTEAFF

abundance: NA
j_gene: TRBJ2-5
v_gene: TRBV5-1
CDR3aa: CASSFPEGVAETQYF

abundance: NA
j_gene: TRBJ2-5
v_gene: TRBV2
CDR3aa: CASSGGTRPETQYF

abundance: NA
j_gene: TRBJ2-5
v_gene: TRBV20-1
CDR3aa: CSAPKGGGAQETQYF

abundance: NA
j_gene: TRBJ2-5
v_gene: TRBV6-1
CDR3aa: CASSTVYGSGREETQYF

abundance: NA
j_gene: TRBJ2-1
v_gene: TRBV11-3
CDR3aa: CASSLAGYGTNSYNEQFF

abundance: NA
j_gene: TRBJ2-7
v_gene: TRBV3-1
CDR3aa: CASSLSAGASFGQYF

abundance: NA
j_gene: TRBJ2-1
v_gene: TRBV6-5
CDR3aa: CASSYFPYNEQFF

abundance: NA
j_gene: TRBJ2-5
v_gene: TRBV21-1
CDR3aa: CASSKGLAAGETQYF

abundance: NA
j_gene: TRBJ2-7
v_gene: TRBV5-4
CDR3aa: CASSSSGLAGYEQYF

abundance: NA
j_gene: TRBJ1-1
v_gene: TRBV18
CDR3aa: CASSPPSALNTEAFF

abundance: NA
j_gene: TRBJ1-3
v_gene: TRBV6-1
CDR3aa: CAGSGTVDSGNTIYF

abundance: NA
j_gene: TRBJ2-5
v_gene: TRBV12-3/TRBV12-4
CDR3aa: CASTPGLAGLGETQYF

abundance: NA
j_gene: TRBJ2-7
v_gene: TRBV27
CDR3aa: CASSLGPGGLYEQYF